This entry lists 15 T cell receptor beta chains sequenced from one sample in a study of T cell responses to AZD1222 COVID-19 vaccine. The protocol was immunoSEQ multiplex PCR, while the TCRdb copy is restricted to in-frame clones and leaves out a portion. This sample has 110,000 to 150,000 clones, with 80% to 95% found just once. The sequences come from peripheral blood, collected on day 0 of AZD1222 vaccination. Receptors were obtained from an adult in good health.

The chain combines TRBV5-1 with TRBJ2-7; no firm D call. This CDR3 has 14 residues. V was shortened by 7 bases and J by 5 bases, with 19 bases between the two germline ends. Looked up from germline, CDR1 is SGHRS and CDR2 is YFSETQ. The CDR3 sequence is CASQSGLALDEQYF. The CDR3 DNA reads as TGCGCCAGCCAGTCGGGCCTGGCGTTGGACGAGCAGTACTTC.

This chain links TRBV7-9 with TRBJ1-6, with no clear D. V lost 1 base and J lost 10, with 5 bases in between. The CDR3 loop spans 12 amino acids. Germline CDR1 SEHNR, CDR2 FQNEAQ (reference sequence). Written as DNA, the CDR3 is TGTGCCAGCAGCTTAGGAGGCTCACCCCTCCACTTT. It codes for CASSLGGSPLHF.

The chain recombines TRBV7-9 with TRBJ1-5, with no clear D. V was trimmed by 5 bases and J by 4 bases, leaving 6 bases between them. Germline V gene sequence: CDR1 SEHNR, CDR2 FQNEAQ (reference sequence). The CDR3 contains 12 residues. The CDR3 nucleotides read TGTGCCAGCAGCCAACAAAATCAGCCCCAGCATTTT. Its protein product is CASSQQNQPQHF.

The chain recombines TRBV30 with TRBJ1-4, with D possibly matching TRBD1 (5 bases). With 1 base removed from V and 7 bases from J, the gap between germline ends came to 13 bases. Per the germline V gene, CDR1 is GTSNPN and CDR2 is SVGIG (reference sequence). The CDR3 runs 14 residues. The CDR3 DNA follows: TGTGCCTGGAGTGATTTAGGGGTTGTTGAAAAACTGTTTTTT. Amino acids: CAWSDLGVVEKLFF.

Comments on this clone: The sample holds other DNA sequences that translate to the same CDR3. V gene TRBV3-1 (or the pseudogene TRBV3-2) combines with J gene TRBJ2-7; D remains unclear. Germline V gene sequence: CDR1 LGHDT, CDR2 YNNKEL (reference sequence). The CDR3 sequence is 11 residues long. Trimming left V 1 base short and J 6 bases short, with 4 bases between. The CDR3 protein is CASSQGGEQYF. CDR3 sequence (DNA): TGTGCCAGCAGCCAAGGTGGCGAGCAGTACTTC.

This rearrangement joins TRBV7-8 to TRBJ1-6; no clear D gene. The CDR3 extends over 18 amino acids. Germline lookup yields CDR1 SGHVS and CDR2 FQNEAQ. V was cut by 0 bases and J by 0 bases, with 12 bases left in between. CDR3 in DNA: TGTGCCAGCAGCTTAGCGCTCCTACCAAGCTCCTATAATTCACCCCTCCACTTT. This codes for CASSLALLPSSYNSPLHF.

The CDR3 spells CASSLVGNQPQHF. The CDR3 DNA sequence: TGCGCCAGCAGCTTGGTTGGGAATCAGCCCCAGCATTTT. V usage is TRBV5-1 and J usage is TRBJ1-5; D call uncertain. There are 13 residues in the CDR3. Germline values: CDR1 SGHRS, CDR2 YFSETQ. V was clipped by 0 bases and J by 4 bases, with 5 bases between them.

This rearrangement joins TRBV6-2 or TRBV6-3 to TRBJ1-6; D gene ambiguous. V was pared by 5 bases and J by 8 bases, with 7 bases between. CDR1 and CDR2 (germline): MNHEY, SVGEGT. The CDR3 loop spans 12 amino acids. The CDR3 here is CASSHRYSPLHF. CDR3 sequence (DNA): TGTGCCAGCAGTCACCGTTATTCACCCCTCCACTTT.

The chain links TRBV5-1 to TRBJ1-2; 8 nucleotides line up with TRBD1. This CDR3 comprises 16 residues. Trimming cost V 2 bases and J 2 bases; bases outside gene matches: 8. Germline assignment: CDR1 SGHRS and CDR2 YFSETQ. CDR3 nucleotides: TGCGCCAGCAGCTTATATTTGCGGACAGGGAACTATGGCTACACCTTC. This sequence encodes CASSLYLRTGNYGYTF.

In its sample, this clone was seen once. The V gene is TRBV7-2, the J gene TRBJ1-3, with 8 positions matching TRBD1. Trimming took 3 bases from V and 0 from J; bases not matched to a gene: 4. The germline V gene encodes CDR1 SGHTA and CDR2 FQGNSA. The CDR3 loop spans 16 amino acids. CDR3 residues: CASSFGQGPSGNTIYF. CDR3 nucleotide sequence: TGTGCCAGCAGCTTTGGACAGGGCCCCTCTGGAAACACCATATATTTT.

The chain couples TRBV20-1 to TRBJ2-5, with unresolved D. The germline V and J ends were trimmed by 6 bases and 4 bases, with 9 bases remaining between them. Germline V lookup: CDR1 DFQATT, CDR2 SNEGSKA (reference sequence). This CDR3 has 11 amino acids. The CDR3 bases are TGCAGTGCCTTGGAAGTAGAGACCCAGTACTTC. Translated, it gives CSALEVETQYF.

This sequence joins TRBV11-2 and TRBJ1-6, with unresolved D. Germline V lookup: CDR1 SGHAT, CDR2 FQNNGV. Trimming shortened V by 6 bases and J by 8 bases, and 11 bases separated the two germline ends. The CDR3 length is 13 residues. This CDR3 is CASRRTTDSPLHF. The DNA of the CDR3 is TGTGCCAGCAGACGAACGACGGATTCACCCCTCCACTTT.

The gene calls are TRBV6-6 and TRBJ1-2; D not certain. Per the germline V gene, CDR1 is MNHNY and CDR2 is SVGAGI (reference sequence). The CDR3 totals 12 residues. V lost 5 bases, J lost 5 bases, and 9 bases lay in between. The DNA for the CDR3 is TGTGCCAGCAGTCCCCGGACTTATGGCTACACCTTC. Its protein product is CASSPRTYGYTF.

The CDR3 bases are TGTGCCAGCAGCTGGGGCAGGGATGGCTACACCTTC. Its translation: CASSWGRDGYTF. The chain has TRBV5-4 and TRBJ1-2, with D perhaps matching TRBD1 (5 bases). Germline V CDR1 and CDR2: SGHNT, YYREEE (reference sequence). CDR3 size: 12 residues. Trimming stripped 3 bases from V and 6 bases from J, with 9 bases between.

This sequence joins TRBV3-1 (or the pseudogene TRBV3-2) and TRBJ2-3; 13 bases agree with TRBD2. V lost 4 bases to trimming and J lost 4 bases; unmatched junction nucleotides: 8. Germline-derived CDR1 and CDR2 are LGHDT and YNNKEL (reference sequence). The CDR3 runs to 17 residues. The chain's CDR3 is CASSLRTSGSGADTQYF. The CDR3 nucleotides read TGTGCCAGCAGCCTTAGGACTAGCGGGAGTGGGGCAGATACGCAGTATTTT.